The next 10 T cell receptor beta chains were all read from a single sample in a study of cytomegalovirus exposure and HLA in healthy donors. 60 Vbeta and 13 Jbeta primers were used in PCR. Libraries were prepared by immunoSEQ multiplex PCR; TCRdb keeps only in-frame clonotypes and omits some of them. The sample carries around 130,000 clones, 80% recorded once. The specimen was PBMCs. Source of these receptors: a man aged 25 to 45 in good health and CMV-seronegative.

The V gene is TRBV27, the J gene TRBJ1-5, with a weak D call TRBD1 (6 bases). CDR3 length: 17 amino acids. Germline CDR1 MNHEY, CDR2 SMNVEV (reference sequence). Deletions cut 4 bases from V and 3 bases from J, with 19 bases between. The CDR3 region has the DNA TGTGCCAGCAGTTCCACAGGGTGGCAGGGAATCAATCAGCCCCAGCATTTT. It is translated as CASSSTGWQGINQPQHF.

J is TRBJ2-7 and V is TRBV27; D is perhaps TRBD1 (6 bases). Trimming stripped 1 base from V and 0 bases from J, with 10 bases between. Per germline, CDR1 MNHEY and CDR2 SMNVEV (reference sequence). The CDR3 consists of 15 residues. The CDR3: CASSLFGTSSYEQYF. In DNA form, the CDR3 reads TGTGCCAGCAGTTTATTCGGGACAAGCTCCTACGAGCAGTACTTC.

This chain links TRBV5-5 with TRBJ1-2; no definite D call. Trimming shortened V by 0 bases and J by 3 bases, and 6 bases separated the two germline ends. The germline CDR1 and CDR2 sequences are SGHKS and YYEKEE (reference sequence). There are 13 residues in the CDR3. The DNA for the CDR3 is TGTGCCAGCAGCTTGGATCCAGACTATGGCTACACCTTC. Protein: CASSLDPDYGYTF.

The chain has TRBV5-1 and TRBJ2-5; 11 positions match TRBD1. This CDR3 is built from 14 residues. Germline trimming cut 7 bases from V and 5 bases from J; bases unmatched to any gene: 7. Germline loops: CDR1 SGHRS, CDR2 YFSETQ. This CDR3 reads CASSRTGGSETQYF. CDR3 DNA sequence: TGCGCCAGCTCCAGGACAGGGGGCTCCGAGACCCAGTACTTC.

The genes are TRBV7-2 and TRBJ2-7; D might be TRBD2 (6 bases). CDR3 length equals 14 residues. With 1 base removed from V and 1 base from J, the gap between germline ends came to 8 bases. Germline CDR1 and CDR2: SGHTA and FQGNSA. Here the CDR3 DNA reads TGTGCCAGCAGCTTAGGCGGGATTTCCTACGAGCAGTACTTC. This gives the protein CASSLGGISYEQYF.

The rearrangement joins TRBV7-2 to TRBJ2-1; tentatively, D is TRBD1 (5 bases). The CDR3 totals 16 residues. V dropped 1 base and J dropped 2 bases, with 12 bases sitting between them. Per germline, CDR1 SGHTA and CDR2 FQGNSA. The CDR3 sequence is CASSLGFGAAYNEQFF. DNA for the CDR3: TGTGCCAGCAGCTTAGGATTTGGGGCGGCCTACAATGAGCAGTTCTTC.

This clone was seen only a few times. J is TRBJ1-1 and V is TRBV5-1; no definite D call. Trimming cost V 0 bases and J 6 bases, with 12 bases left between them. The CDR3 contains 14 residues. The germline CDR1 and CDR2 sequences are SGHRS and YFSETQ. CDR3 sequence (DNA): TGCGCCAGCAGCTTGGAGGGCCCGGACTCTGAAGCTTTCTTT. Amino acid sequence: CASSLEGPDSEAFF.

This clone was found a few times. The chain is built from TRBV5-6 and TRBJ2-7; D remains ambiguous. The germline CDR1 and CDR2 sequences are SGHDT and YYEEEE. The CDR3 extends over 14 amino acids. V shed 5 bases and J shed 0 bases, with 12 bases lying between them. CDR3 sequence (DNA): TGTGCCAGCAGTCCCGCGCGGATCTCCTACGAGCAGTACTTC. Translation: CASSPARISYEQYF. The full variable domain, its missing parts supplied by reference TRBV5-6 and TRBJ2-7, is DAGVTQSPTHLIKTRGQQVTLRCSPKSGHDTVSWYQQALGQGPQFIFQYYEEEERQRGNFPDRFSGHQFPNYSSELNVNALLLGDSALYLCASSPARISYEQYFGPGTRLTVT.

This clone was seen a few times. This chain joins TRBV9 and TRBJ2-5, with 8 bases that match TRBD2. Germline CDR1 reads SGDLS; CDR2 reads YYNGEE. V shed 4 bases and J 5 bases; nucleotides not matched to a gene: 16. The CDR3 sequence is 17 residues long. CDR3 coding DNA: TGTGCCAGCAGCCCCGGACCTGGGAGCGGGAGTCCGGAGACCCAGTACTTC. Translating it yields CASSPGPGSGSPETQYF. Looking up the rest from reference TRBV9 and TRBJ2-5 gives the full variable domain: DSGVTQTPKHLITATGQRVTLRCSPRSGDLSVYWYQQSLDQGLQFLIQYYNGEERAKGNILERFSAQQFPDLHSELNLSSLELGDSALYFCASSPGPGSGSPETQYFGPGTRLLVL.

To note about this clone: This sample includes further DNA sequences coding for the same CDR3. The chain employs TRBV30 and TRBJ1-1; D may be TRBD1 (6 bases). Trimming shortened V by 2 bases and J by 5 bases, and 9 bases separated the two germline ends. There are 12 residues in the CDR3. Looked up from germline, CDR1 is GTSNPN and CDR2 is SVGIG (reference sequence). CDR3 region: CAWSPQGTEAFF. CDR3 nucleotide sequence: TGTGCCTGGAGTCCACAGGGAACTGAAGCTTTCTTT.